The T cell receptor beta chain under discussion was sequenced for a study of blood T cell repertoires in COVID-19. Turning to the study itself: T cells, B-cell-depleted T cells, or PBMCs provided the cDNA or gDNA that served as material.

Trimming pared 4 bases from V and 0 bases from J, leaving 17 bases between. The CDR3 length is 16 residues. The V gene's germline CDR1 is SGHDT and CDR2 YYEEEE. Clones were read by immunoSEQ multiplex PCR, and TCRdb kept only the in-frame ones, dropping some. In the table there are 81,000 or so clones, around 92% of which are singletons. This sequence originates from an older woman with active COVID-19. V and J are TRBV5-6 and TRBJ2-7; possible D gene TRBD1, 7 bases. The sample consisted of peripheral blood. CDR3 protein: CASSAKGRGDSYEQYF. CDR3 nucleotides: TGTGCCAGCAGCGCTAAAGGCAGGGGGGACTCCTACGAGCAGTACTTC.